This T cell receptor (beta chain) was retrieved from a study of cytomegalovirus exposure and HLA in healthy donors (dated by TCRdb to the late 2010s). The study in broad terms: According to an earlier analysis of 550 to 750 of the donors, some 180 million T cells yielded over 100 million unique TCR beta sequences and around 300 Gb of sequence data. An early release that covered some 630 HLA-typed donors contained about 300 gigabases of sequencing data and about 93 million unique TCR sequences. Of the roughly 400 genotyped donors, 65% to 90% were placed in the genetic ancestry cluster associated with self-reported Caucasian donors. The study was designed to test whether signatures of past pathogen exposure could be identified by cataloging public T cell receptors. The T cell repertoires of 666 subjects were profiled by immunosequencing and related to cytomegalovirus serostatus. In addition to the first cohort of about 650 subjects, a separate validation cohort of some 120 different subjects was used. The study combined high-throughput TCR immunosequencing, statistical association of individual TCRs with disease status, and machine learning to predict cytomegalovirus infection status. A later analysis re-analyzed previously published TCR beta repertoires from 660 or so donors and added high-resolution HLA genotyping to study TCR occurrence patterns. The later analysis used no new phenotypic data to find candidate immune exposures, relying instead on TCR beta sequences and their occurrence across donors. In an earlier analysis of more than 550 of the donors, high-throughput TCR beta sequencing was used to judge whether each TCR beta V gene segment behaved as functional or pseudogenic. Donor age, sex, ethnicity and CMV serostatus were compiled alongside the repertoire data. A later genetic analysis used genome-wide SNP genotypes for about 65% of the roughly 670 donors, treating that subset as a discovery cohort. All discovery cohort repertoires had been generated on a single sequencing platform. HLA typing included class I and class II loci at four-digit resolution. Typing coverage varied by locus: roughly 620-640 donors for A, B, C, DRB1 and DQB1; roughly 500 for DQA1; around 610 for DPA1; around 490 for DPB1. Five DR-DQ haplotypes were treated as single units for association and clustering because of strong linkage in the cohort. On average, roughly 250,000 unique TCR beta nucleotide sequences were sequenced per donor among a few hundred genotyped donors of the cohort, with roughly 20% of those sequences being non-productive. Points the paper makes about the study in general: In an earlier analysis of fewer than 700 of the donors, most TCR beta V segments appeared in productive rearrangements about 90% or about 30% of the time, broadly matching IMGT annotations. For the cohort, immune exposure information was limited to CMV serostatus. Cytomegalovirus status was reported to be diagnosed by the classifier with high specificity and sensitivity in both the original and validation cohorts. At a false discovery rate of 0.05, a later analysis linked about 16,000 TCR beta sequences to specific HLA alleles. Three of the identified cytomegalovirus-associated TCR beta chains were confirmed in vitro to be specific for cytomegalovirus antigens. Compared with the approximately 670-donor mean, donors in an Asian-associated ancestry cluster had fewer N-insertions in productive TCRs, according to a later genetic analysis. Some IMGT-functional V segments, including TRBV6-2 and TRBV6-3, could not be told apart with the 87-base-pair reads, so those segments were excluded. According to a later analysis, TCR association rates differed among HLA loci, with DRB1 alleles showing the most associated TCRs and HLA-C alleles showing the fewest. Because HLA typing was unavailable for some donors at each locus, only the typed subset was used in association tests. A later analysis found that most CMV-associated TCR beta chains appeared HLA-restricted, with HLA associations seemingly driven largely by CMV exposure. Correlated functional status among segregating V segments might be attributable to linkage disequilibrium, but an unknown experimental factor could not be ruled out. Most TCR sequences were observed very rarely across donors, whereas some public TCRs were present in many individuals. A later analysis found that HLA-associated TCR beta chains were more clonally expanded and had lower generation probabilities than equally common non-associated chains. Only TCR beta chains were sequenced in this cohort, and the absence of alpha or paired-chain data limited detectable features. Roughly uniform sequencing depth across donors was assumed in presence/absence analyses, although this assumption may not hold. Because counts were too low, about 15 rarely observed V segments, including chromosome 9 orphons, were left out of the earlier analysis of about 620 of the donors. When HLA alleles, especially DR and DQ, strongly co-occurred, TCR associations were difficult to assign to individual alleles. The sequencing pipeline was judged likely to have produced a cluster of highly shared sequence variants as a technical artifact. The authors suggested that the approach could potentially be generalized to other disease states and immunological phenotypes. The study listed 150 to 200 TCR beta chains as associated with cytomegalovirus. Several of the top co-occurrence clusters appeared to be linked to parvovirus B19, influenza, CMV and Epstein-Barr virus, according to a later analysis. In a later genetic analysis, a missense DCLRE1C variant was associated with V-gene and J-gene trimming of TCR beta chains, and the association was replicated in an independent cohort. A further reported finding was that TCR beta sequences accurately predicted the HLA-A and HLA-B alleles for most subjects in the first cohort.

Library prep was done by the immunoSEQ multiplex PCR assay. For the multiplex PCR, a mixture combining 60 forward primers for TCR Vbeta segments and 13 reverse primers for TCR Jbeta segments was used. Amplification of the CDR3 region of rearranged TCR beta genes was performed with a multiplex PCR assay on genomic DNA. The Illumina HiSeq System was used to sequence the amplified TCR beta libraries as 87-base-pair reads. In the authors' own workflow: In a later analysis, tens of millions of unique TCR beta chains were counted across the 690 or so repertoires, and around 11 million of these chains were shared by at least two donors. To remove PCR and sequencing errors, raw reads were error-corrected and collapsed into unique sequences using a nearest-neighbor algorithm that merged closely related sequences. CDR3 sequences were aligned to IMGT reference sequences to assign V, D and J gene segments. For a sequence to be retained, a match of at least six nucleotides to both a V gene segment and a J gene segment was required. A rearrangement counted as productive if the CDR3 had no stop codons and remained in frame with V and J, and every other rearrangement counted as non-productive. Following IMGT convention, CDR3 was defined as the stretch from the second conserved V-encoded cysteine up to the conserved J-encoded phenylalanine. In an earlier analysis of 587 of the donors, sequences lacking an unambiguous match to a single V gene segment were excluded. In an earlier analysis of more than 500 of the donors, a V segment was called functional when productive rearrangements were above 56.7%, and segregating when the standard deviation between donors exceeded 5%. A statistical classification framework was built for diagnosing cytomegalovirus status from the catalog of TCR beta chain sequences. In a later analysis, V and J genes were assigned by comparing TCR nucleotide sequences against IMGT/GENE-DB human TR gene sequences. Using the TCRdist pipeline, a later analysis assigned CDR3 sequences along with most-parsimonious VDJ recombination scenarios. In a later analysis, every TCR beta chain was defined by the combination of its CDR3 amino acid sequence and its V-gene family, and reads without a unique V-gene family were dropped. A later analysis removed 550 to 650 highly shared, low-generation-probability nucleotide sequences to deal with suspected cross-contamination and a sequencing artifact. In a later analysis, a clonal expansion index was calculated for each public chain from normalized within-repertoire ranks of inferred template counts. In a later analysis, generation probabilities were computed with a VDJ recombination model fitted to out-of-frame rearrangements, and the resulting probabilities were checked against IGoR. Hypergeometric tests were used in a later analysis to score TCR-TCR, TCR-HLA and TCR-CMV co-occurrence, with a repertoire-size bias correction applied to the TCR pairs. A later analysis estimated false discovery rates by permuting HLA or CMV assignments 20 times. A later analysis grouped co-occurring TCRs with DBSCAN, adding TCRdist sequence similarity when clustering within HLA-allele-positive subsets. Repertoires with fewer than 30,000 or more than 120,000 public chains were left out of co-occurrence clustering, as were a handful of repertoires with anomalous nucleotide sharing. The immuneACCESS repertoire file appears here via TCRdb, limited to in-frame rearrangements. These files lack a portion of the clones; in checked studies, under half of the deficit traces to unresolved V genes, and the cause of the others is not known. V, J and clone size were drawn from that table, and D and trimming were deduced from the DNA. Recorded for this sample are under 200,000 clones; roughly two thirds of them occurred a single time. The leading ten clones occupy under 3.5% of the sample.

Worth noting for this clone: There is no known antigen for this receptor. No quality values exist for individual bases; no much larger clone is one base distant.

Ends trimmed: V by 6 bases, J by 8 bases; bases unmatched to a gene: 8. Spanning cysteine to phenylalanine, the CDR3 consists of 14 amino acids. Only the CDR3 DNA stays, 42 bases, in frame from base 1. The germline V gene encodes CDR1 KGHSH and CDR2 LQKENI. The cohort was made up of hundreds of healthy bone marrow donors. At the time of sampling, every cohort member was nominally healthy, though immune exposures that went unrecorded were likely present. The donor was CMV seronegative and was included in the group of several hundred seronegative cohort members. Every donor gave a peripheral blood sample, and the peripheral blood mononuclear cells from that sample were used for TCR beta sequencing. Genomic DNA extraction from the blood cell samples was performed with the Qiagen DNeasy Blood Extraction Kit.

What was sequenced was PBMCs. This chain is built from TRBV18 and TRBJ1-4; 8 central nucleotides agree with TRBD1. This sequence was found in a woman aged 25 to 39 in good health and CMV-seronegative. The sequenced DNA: TGTGCCAGCTCGCAGGGGGCGGCGGAAGAAAAACTGTTTTTT. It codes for CASSQGAAEEKLFF.